The next 14 T cell receptor beta chains were all read from a single sample in a study of technical replicates of blood from a few donors. Here immunoSEQ multiplex PCR was the method, and the copy in TCRdb shows in-frame clones only, minus some. This table holds over 50,000 clones, 95% to 98% found once. The specimen sequenced was T cells isolated from PBMCs. These TCRs come from a human donor in good health.

The chain uses TRBV5-1 and TRBJ2-7; 11 bases align to TRBD2. CDR3 size: 16 residues. After removal of 4 bases from V and 3 bases from J, the junction contained 9 bases not matched to a gene. Germline lookup yields CDR1 SGHRS and CDR2 YFSETQ. CDR3 coding DNA: TGCGCCAGCAGCATTGGTGGACTAGCGGGCGACTACGAGCAGTACTTC. Translating gives CASSIGGLAGDYEQYF.

J is TRBJ2-3 and V is TRBV7-9, with no clear D. The CDR3 consists of 16 residues. V was pared by 5 bases and J by 5 bases, with 20 bases between. Germline values: CDR1 SEHNR, CDR2 FQNEAQ (reference sequence). The CDR3, as DNA: TGTGCCAGCAGCCCCCTTGGGTCGGATGAGGAAGATACGCAGTATTTT. Protein product: CASSPLGSDEEDTQYF. Full variable domain (outside the CDR3, taken from reference TRBV7-9 and TRBJ2-3): DTGVSQNPRHKITKRGQNVTFRCDPISEHNRLYWYRQTLGQGPEFLTYFQNEAQLEKSRLLSDRFSAERPKGSFSTLEIQRTEQGDSAMYLCASSPLGSDEEDTQYFGPGTRLTVL.

The gene calls are TRBV19 and TRBJ2-4, with D uncertain. Trimming stripped 1 base from V and 0 bases from J, with 16 bases between. Germline V gives CDR1 LNHDA, CDR2 SQIVND (reference sequence). CDR3 size: 18 residues. The CDR3 loop reads CASSIGLFNTLAKNIQYF. The CDR3 DNA follows: TGTGCCAGTAGTATAGGTTTGTTCAACACCCTAGCCAAAAACATTCAGTACTTC.

The chain carries TRBV7-9 and TRBJ2-5, with 10 bases lining up with TRBD2. This CDR3 comprises 16 residues. Losses at the gene ends were 2 bases for V and 5 bases for J; bases not matched to a gene: 8. Germline V lookup: CDR1 SEHNR, CDR2 FQNEAQ (reference sequence). Here the CDR3 reads CASSLQRGGGQETQYF. CDR3 DNA sequence: TGTGCCAGCAGCTTACAGCGGGGGGGCGGTCAGGAGACCCAGTACTTC. Full variable domain (rest looked up from reference TRBV7-9 and TRBJ2-5): DTGVSQNPRHKITKRGQNVTFRCDPISEHNRLYWYRQTLGQGPEFLTYFQNEAQLEKSRLLSDRFSAERPKGSFSTLEIQRTEQGDSAMYLCASSLQRGGGQETQYFGPGTRLLVL.

The rearrangement links TRBV7-9 to TRBJ1-1; 9 bases agree with TRBD1. The germline V gene has CDR1 SEHNR and CDR2 FQNEAQ (reference sequence). J lost 3 bases, V lost 4 bases, and 9 bases had no gene match. This CDR3 is 16 amino acids long. CDR3: CASSSGDRVGDTEAFF. CDR3 bases: TGTGCCAGCAGCTCAGGGGACAGGGTAGGTGACACTGAAGCTTTCTTT.

This clone has more than one count but fewer than ten. J is TRBJ2-2 and V is TRBV19, with TRBD1 identical over 7 bases. The CDR3 contains 17 residues. Trimming cost V 3 bases and J 1 base; bases outside gene matches: 8. Per the germline V gene, CDR1 is LNHDA and CDR2 is SQIVND (reference sequence). CDR3 DNA: TGTGCCAGTAGTATTGGGCGAGGGGGCTTGAACACCGGGGAGCTGTTTTTT. Its translation is CASSIGRGGLNTGELFF.

The rearrangement uses TRBV13 and TRBJ2-7; a possible D gene is TRBD1 (6 bases). In germline, CDR1 is PRHDT, CDR2 FYEKMQ (reference sequence). Trimming took off 6 bases at V and 5 bases at J, with 11 bases between the two ends. This CDR3 contains 12 residues. The CDR3 nucleotides are TGTGCCAGCAGGGCAGGGGCGGACGAGCAGTACTTC. This gives the protein CASRAGADEQYF.

The rearrangement uses TRBV19 and TRBJ2-7, with 8 bases identical to TRBD2. The CDR3 runs 15 residues. V gave up 5 bases and J gave up 6 bases; unmatched junction bases: 12. Germline CDR1 is LNHDA and CDR2 is SQIVND (reference sequence). CDR3 sequence: CASSPTLGGAREQYF. CDR3 DNA: TGTGCCAGTAGTCCTACCCTCGGGGGGGCTCGCGAGCAGTACTTC.

The genes are TRBV29-1 and TRBJ2-7; tentatively, D is TRBD1 (6 bases). V was shortened by 6 bases and J by 3 bases, with 21 bases between the two germline ends. Germline V gene lookup returns CDR1 SQVTM and CDR2 ANQGSEA. The CDR3 has 15 residues. Written as DNA, the CDR3 is TGCAGCGTCGAGGGGTTCCAAGACAGGAGCTACGAGCAGTACTTC. Residues: CSVEGFQDRSYEQYF.

In this sample, this clone turned up a few times. This chain uses TRBV2 with TRBJ2-1; TRBD2 matches at 10 bases. This CDR3 has 15 residues. The germline V gene encodes CDR1 SNHLY and CDR2 FYNNEI. V shed 6 bases and J 5 bases; nucleotides not matched to a gene: 7. The CDR3 DNA follows: TGTGCCAGCAGAGTTCTAGCGGGAGCCGACAATGAGCAGTTCTTC. This translates into CASRVLAGADNEQFF.

V is TRBV5-1 and J is TRBJ1-2; 7 bases are a match to TRBD1. The CDR3 is 16 residues long. The germline V gene encodes CDR1 SGHRS and CDR2 YFSETQ. Trimming took 4 bases from V and 4 from J; bases not matched to a gene: 13. The CDR3 DNA reads as TGCGCCAGCAGCACTGTTTACAGGGGAGGCCGCTATGGCTACACCTTC. Its protein product is CASSTVYRGGRYGYTF.

This chain joins TRBV28 and TRBJ2-3, with D maybe TRBD1 (5 bases). Germline V lookup: CDR1 MDHEN, CDR2 SYDVKM. Trimming pared 6 bases from V and 1 base from J, leaving 5 bases between. The CDR3 runs to 12 residues. The CDR3 bases are TGTGCCAGCAGGGGGCGCACAGATACGCAGTATTTT. Residues: CASRGRTDTQYF.

The chain joins TRBV28 to TRBJ1-5, with 8 bases that match TRBD1. The germline V gene encodes CDR1 MDHEN and CDR2 SYDVKM. J was trimmed by 7 bases and V by 3 bases; bases with no gene match: 11. The CDR3 has 16 amino acids. The CDR3 region has the DNA TGTGCCAGCAGTTTGATTGGGACAGGTCACCTCCAGCCCCAGCATTTT. Protein: CASSLIGTGHLQPQHF.

The chain links TRBV5-1 to TRBJ2-7; 7 bases are shared with TRBD2. The CDR3 is 15 residues long. From germline, CDR1 is SGHRS and CDR2 YFSETQ. J was trimmed by 7 bases and V by 0 bases; bases with no gene match: 10. The CDR3 nucleotides read TGCGCCAGCAGCTTGGGGGGGGGTCCTGGAGGGGAGCAGTACTTC. It yields the protein CASSLGGGPGGEQYF.